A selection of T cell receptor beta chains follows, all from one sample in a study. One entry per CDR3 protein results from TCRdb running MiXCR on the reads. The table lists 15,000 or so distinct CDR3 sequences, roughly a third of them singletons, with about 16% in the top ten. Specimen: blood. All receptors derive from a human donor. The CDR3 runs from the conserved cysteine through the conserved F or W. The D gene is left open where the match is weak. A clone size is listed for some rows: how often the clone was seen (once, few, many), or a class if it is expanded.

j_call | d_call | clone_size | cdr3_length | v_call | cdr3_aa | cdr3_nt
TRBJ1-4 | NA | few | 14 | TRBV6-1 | CASSEADGSAKLFF | TGTGCCAGCAGTGAAGCGGACGGGAGTGCAAAACTGTTTTTT
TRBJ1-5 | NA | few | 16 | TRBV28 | CASSLSRRGILTPQHF | TGTGCCAGCAGTTTATCTCGTCGGGGAATTCTAACGCCCCAGCATTTT
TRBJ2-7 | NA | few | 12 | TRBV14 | CASSRFSYEQYF | TGTGCCAGCAGCCGCTTCTCCTACGAGCAGTACTTC
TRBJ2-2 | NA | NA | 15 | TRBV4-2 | CASSHDPSGTGELFF | TGTGCCAGCAGCCATGACCCCTCCGGGACTGGGGAGCTGTTTTTT
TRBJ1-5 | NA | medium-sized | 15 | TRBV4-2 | CASSLDDRSNQPQHF | TGTGCCAGCAGCCTCGACGACAGGAGCAATCAGCCCCAGCATTTT
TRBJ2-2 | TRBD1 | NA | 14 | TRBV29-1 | CSGGQGSNTGELFF | TGCAGCGGTGGACAGGGTTCGAACACCGGGGAGCTGTTTTTT
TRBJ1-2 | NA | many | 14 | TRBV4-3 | CASSQTSRNYGYTF | TGCGCCAGCAGCCAAACGTCCCGTAACTATGGCTACACCTTC
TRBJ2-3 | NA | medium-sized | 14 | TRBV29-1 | CSVDGWSPADTQYF | TGCAGCGTTGATGGCTGGAGTCCGGCAGATACGCAGTATTTT
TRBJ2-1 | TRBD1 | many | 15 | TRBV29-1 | CSVEDLGQGENEQFF | TGCAGCGTTGAAGATCTAGGCCAGGGGGAGAATGAGCAGTTCTTC
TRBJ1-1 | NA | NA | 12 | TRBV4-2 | CASSQDWAEAFF | TGTGCCAGCAGCCAGGATTGGGCCGAAGCTTTCTTT
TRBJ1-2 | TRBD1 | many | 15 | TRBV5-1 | CASSLPTGGGYGYTF | TGCGCCAGCAGCTTGCCGACAGGGGGAGGCTATGGCTACACCTTC
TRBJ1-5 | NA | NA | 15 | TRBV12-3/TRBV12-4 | CASSSQYAGEPPQHF | TGTGCCAGCAGTTCCCAATATGCAGGCGAACCGCCCCAGCATTTT
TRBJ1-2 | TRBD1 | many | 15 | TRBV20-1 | CSARNRGTGDYGYTF | TGCAGTGCTAGAAATCGGGGGACAGGTGACTATGGCTACACCTTC
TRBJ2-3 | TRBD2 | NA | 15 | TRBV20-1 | CSARDRDGRFDTQYF | TGCAGTGCTAGAGATCGAGACGGGAGGTTCGATACGCAGTATTTT
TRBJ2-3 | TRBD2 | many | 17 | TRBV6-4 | CASSDSETSGGTDTQYF | TGTGCCAGCAGTGACTCCGAGACTAGCGGGGGCACAGATACGCAGTATTTT
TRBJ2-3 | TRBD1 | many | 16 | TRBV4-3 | CASSQGQGPSTDTQYF | TGCGCCAGCAGCCAGGGACAGGGCCCTAGCACAGATACGCAGTATTTT
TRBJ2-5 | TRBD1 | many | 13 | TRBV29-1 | CSVEQTGGETQYF | TGCAGCGTTGAACAAACAGGGGGTGAGACCCAGTACTTC
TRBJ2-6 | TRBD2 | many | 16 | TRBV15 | CATSGSGSSGANVLTF | TGTGCCACCAGCGGTAGCGGGTCCTCTGGGGCCAACGTCCTGACTTTC
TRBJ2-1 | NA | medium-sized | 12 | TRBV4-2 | CASSQVANEQFF | TGTGCCAGCAGCCAAGTTGCCAATGAGCAGTTCTTC
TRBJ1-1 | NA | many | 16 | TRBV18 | CASSPLPGRGNTEAFF | TGTGCCAGCTCACCCCTCCCGGGACGGGGGAACACTGAAGCTTTCTTT
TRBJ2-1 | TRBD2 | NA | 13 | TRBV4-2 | CASRHGGRDEQFF | TGTGCCAGCCGCCATGGAGGGAGGGATGAGCAGTTCTTC
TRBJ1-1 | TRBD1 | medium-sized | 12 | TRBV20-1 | CSVGTGNTEAFF | TGCAGTGTGGGGACAGGTAACACTGAAGCTTTCTTT
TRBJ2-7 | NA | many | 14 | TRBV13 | CASSLEDRTYEQYF | TGTGCCAGCAGCTTAGAAGACAGGACCTACGAGCAGTACTTC
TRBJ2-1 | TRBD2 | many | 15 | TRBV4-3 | CASSQALAGGNEQFF | TGCGCCAGCAGCCAAGCGCTAGCGGGAGGCAATGAGCAGTTCTTC
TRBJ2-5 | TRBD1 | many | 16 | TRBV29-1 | CSVEILDRGRWETQYF | TGCAGCGTTGAAATACTGGACAGGGGGCGGTGGGAGACCCAGTACTTC
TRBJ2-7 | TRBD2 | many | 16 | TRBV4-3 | CASSQELAVHSYEQYF | TGCGCCAGCAGCCAAGAACTAGCGGTCCACTCCTACGAGCAGTACTTC
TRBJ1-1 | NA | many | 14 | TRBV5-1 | CASNPNPLNTEAFF | TGCGCCAGCAACCCCAACCCCCTGAACACTGAAGCTTTCTTT
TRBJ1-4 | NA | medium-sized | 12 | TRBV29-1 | CSVARESAELFF | TGCAGCGTTGCTCGGGAGTCGGCGGAACTGTTTTTT
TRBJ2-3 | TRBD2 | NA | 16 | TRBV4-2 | CASSQDPSGLADTQYF | TGTGCCAGCAGCCAAGACCCATCGGGACTAGCAGATACGCAGTATTTT
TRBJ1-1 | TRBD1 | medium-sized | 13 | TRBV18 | CASSRQGNTEAFF | TGTGCCAGCTCAAGACAGGGGAACACTGAAGCTTTCTTT
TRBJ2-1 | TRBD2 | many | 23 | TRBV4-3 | CASSQDWFRWYSSGSPNYNEQFF | TGCGCCAGCAGCCAAGATTGGTTCAGGTGGTATTCTAGCGGGAGTCCTAACTACAATGAGCAGTTCTTC
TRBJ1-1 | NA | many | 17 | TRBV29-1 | CSVDHLPFQSLNTEAFF | TGCAGCGTTGACCATCTCCCCTTCCAGTCTTTGAACACTGAAGCTTTCTTT
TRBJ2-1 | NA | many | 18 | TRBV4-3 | CASSQDSPILRKYNEQFF | TGCGCCAGCAGCCAAGATTCCCCGATACTCCGGAAATACAATGAGCAGTTCTTC
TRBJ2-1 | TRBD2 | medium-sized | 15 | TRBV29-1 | CSVERTSGRDLGQFF | TGCAGCGTGGAAAGGACTAGCGGGAGGGATCTGGGGCAGTTCTTC
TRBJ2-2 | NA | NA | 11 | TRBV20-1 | CSARDTGELFF | TGCAGTGCTAGAGATACCGGGGAGCTGTTTTTT
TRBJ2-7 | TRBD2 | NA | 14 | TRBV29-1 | CSVWGGGSSYEQYF | TGCAGCGTGTGGGGAGGCGGGAGCTCCTACGAGCAGTACTTC
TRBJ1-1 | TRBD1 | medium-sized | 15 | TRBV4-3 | CASSQDAGQGSLAFF | TGCGCCAGCAGCCAAGACGCGGGACAGGGGTCTTTAGCTTTCTTT
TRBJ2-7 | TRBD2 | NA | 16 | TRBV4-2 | CASSQDSTSGTYEQYF | TGTGCCAGCAGCCAAGATTCGACTAGCGGAACCTACGAGCAGTACTTC
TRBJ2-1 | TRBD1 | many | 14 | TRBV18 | CASSPRTGDNEQFF | TGTGCCAGCTCACCTCGAACAGGGGACAATGAGCAGTTCTTC
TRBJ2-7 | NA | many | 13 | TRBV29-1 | CSVEAGHPGEQYF | TGCAGCGTTGAAGCGGGACATCCGGGCGAGCAGTACTTC
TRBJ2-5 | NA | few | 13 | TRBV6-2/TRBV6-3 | CASSYSSQETQYF | TGTGCCAGCAGTTACTCGTCTCAAGAGACCCAGTACTTC
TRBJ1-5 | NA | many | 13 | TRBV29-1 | CSVEVSGGQPQHF | TGCAGCGTTGAAGTTTCGGGAGGGCAGCCCCAGCATTTT
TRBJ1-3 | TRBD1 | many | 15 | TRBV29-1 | CSAITGTVSGNTIYF | TGCAGCGCGATAACAGGGACAGTTTCTGGAAACACCATATATTTT
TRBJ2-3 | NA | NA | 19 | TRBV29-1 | CSGLDGFDKRPPWRDTQYF | TGCAGCGGTCTTGACGGGTTCGATAAGCGGCCGCCATGGAGGGATACGCAGTATTTT
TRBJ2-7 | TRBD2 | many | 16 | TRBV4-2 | CASSQDPSGRTGEQYF | TGTGCCAGCAGCCAAGATCCTAGCGGGAGGACTGGCGAGCAGTACTTC